Following are 23 T cell receptor beta chains from one sample sequenced in a study of siplizumab effects on memory and regulatory T cells. Libraries were prepared by immunoSEQ multiplex PCR; TCRdb keeps only in-frame clonotypes and omits some of them. Among around 100,000 clones listed, over 90% were seen once. Sequenced: non-Treg CD4+ T cells sorted from blood. Receptors were obtained from a human donor in good health.

The gene calls are TRBV4-2 and TRBJ2-1; no clear D. The CDR3 consists of 13 residues. Trimming pared 3 bases from V and 0 bases from J, leaving 3 bases between. From germline, CDR1 is LGHNA and CDR2 YNFKEQ. CDR3 sequence (DNA): TGTGCCAGCAGCCATAGCTCCTACAATGAGCAGTTCTTC. It translates to CASSHSSYNEQFF.

In its sample, this clone was seen once. The J gene is TRBJ2-1, the V gene TRBV7-9; 9 bases line up with TRBD2. This CDR3 contains 15 residues. Germline CDR1 reads SEHNR; CDR2 reads FQNEAQ (reference sequence). V was clipped by 5 bases and J by 0 bases; unmatched bases: 2. CDR3 protein: CASSRLAASYNEQFF. Written as DNA, the CDR3 is TGTGCCAGCAGCCGACTAGCGGCCTCCTACAATGAGCAGTTCTTC.

The chain combines TRBV29-1 with TRBJ2-3; the match to TRBD1 covers 7 bases. Per the germline V gene, CDR1 is SQVTM and CDR2 is ANQGSEA. The ends lost 2 bases at V and 1 base at J; junction bases unmatched: 0. The CDR3 length is 13 residues. This CDR3 is CSVETGGTDTQYF. The DNA of the CDR3 is TGCAGCGTTGAAACAGGGGGCACAGATACGCAGTATTTT.

The rearrangement uses TRBV7-2 and TRBJ2-7; 8 bases match TRBD2. Germline assignment: CDR1 SGHTA and CDR2 FQGNSA. V shed 1 base and J 0 bases; nucleotides not matched to a gene: 5. This CDR3 is 16 amino acids long. The CDR3 is CASSLGFGRDSYEQYF. The CDR3 DNA reads TGTGCCAGCAGCTTAGGTTTCGGGAGGGACTCCTACGAGCAGTACTTC.

The chain is built from TRBV7-6 and TRBJ2-7; 7 positions agree with TRBD1. Trimming took 5 bases from V and 5 from J; bases not matched to a gene: 9. In germline, CDR1 is SGHVS, CDR2 FNYEAQ. This CDR3 has 14 amino acids. CDR3 DNA: TGTGCCAGCAGCGGTTACAGGGGCGGCCACGAGCAGTACTTC. Its protein product is CASSGYRGGHEQYF.

V and J are TRBV5-1 and TRBJ2-2; 7 bases match TRBD1. The J segment lost 0 bases and the V segment lost 4 bases, leaving 6 bases of the junction unmatched. The CDR3 runs to 16 residues. Germline loops: CDR1 SGHRS, CDR2 YFSETQ. CDR3 loop: CASSTRQGSNTGELFF. Here the CDR3 DNA reads TGCGCCAGCAGCACCCGACAGGGATCGAACACCGGGGAGCTGTTTTTT. Supplemented by reference TRBV5-1 and TRBJ2-2, the full variable domain reads KAGVTQTPRYLIKTRGQQVTLSCSPISGHRSVSWYQQTPGQGLQFLFEYFSETQRNKGNFPGRFSGRQFSNSRSEMNVSTLELGDSALYLCASSTRQGSNTGELFFGEGSRLTVL.

The J gene is TRBJ2-7, the V gene TRBV15; no definite D call. V lost 0 bases and J 4 bases, leaving 7 bases between the germline ends. The length of the CDR3 is 13 residues. Germline CDR1 and CDR2: LNHNV and YYDKDF (reference sequence). The CDR3 nucleotides read TGTGCCACCAGCAGAGATCTGGGTTACGAGCAGTACTTC. Residues: CATSRDLGYEQYF.

V usage is TRBV6-5 and J usage is TRBJ2-1; tentative D call: TRBD2 (6 bases). The CDR3 extends over 12 amino acids. V lost 11 bases and J lost 5, with 13 bases in between. In germline, CDR1 is MNHEY, CDR2 SVGAGI. The CDR3 loop reads CAAGLRHNEQFF. In DNA form, the CDR3 reads TGTGCCGCGGGATTAAGGCACAATGAGCAGTTCTTC.

The chain links TRBV5-1 to TRBJ2-5; D is unresolved. Germline assignment: CDR1 SGHRS and CDR2 YFSETQ. V lost 1 base and J 1 base, leaving 8 bases between the germline ends. CDR3 length: 14 residues. CDR3 protein: CASSLYGSQETQYF. CDR3 coding DNA: TGCGCCAGCAGCTTGTATGGGTCCCAAGAGACCCAGTACTTC.

J is TRBJ2-1 and V is TRBV27; D unresolved. Trimming stripped 2 bases from V and 5 bases from J, with 10 bases between. Germline loops: CDR1 MNHEY, CDR2 SMNVEV (reference sequence). This CDR3 is built from 14 residues. In DNA form, the CDR3 reads TGTGCCAGCAGTTTACGGCAGAGGAACAATGAGCAGTTCTTC. It codes for CASSLRQRNNEQFF.

The chain links TRBV29-1 to TRBJ2-5; TRBD1 aligns across 7 bases. Looked up from germline, CDR1 is SQVTM and CDR2 is ANQGSEA. V was pared by 7 bases and J by 5 bases, with 7 bases of the junction left unmatched. The CDR3 extends over 12 amino acids. The CDR3 is CSARTGRETQYF. For the CDR3, the DNA is TGCAGCGCACGGACAGGCCGCGAGACCCAGTACTTC.

The chain links TRBV7-9 to TRBJ2-2; maybe TRBD2 (6 bases). There are 14 residues in the CDR3. Germline V gene data show CDR1 as SEHNR and CDR2 as FQNEAQ (reference sequence). V shed 9 bases and J shed 5 bases, with 16 bases lying between them. CDR3 DNA sequence: TGTGCCAGGTCCAGGGAGGCGTTGACCGGGGAGCTGTTTTTT. This encodes CARSREALTGELFF.

This chain connects TRBV2 to TRBJ1-5; D gene ambiguous. V lost 8 bases, J lost 1 base, and 9 bases lay in between. The germline V gene has CDR1 SNHLY and CDR2 FYNNEI. This CDR3 has 13 residues. As DNA, the CDR3 is TGTGCCAGCGGGCCGGGGAGCAATCAGCCCCAGCATTTT. Translating gives CASGPGSNQPQHF.

The V gene is TRBV20-1, the J gene TRBJ1-2; D might be TRBD1 (5 bases). Trimming took 4 bases from V and 4 from J, leaving 7 bases between them. The germline V gene encodes CDR1 DFQATT and CDR2 SNEGSKA (reference sequence). There are 11 residues in the CDR3. The CDR3 reads CSAKGTYGYTF. For the CDR3, the DNA is TGCAGTGCTAAGGGGACCTATGGCTACACCTTC.

The rearrangement links TRBV18 to TRBJ2-3, with 10 bases matching TRBD2. V lost 5 bases, J lost 0 bases, and 5 bases stayed unmatched. This CDR3 is built from 16 residues. Per the germline V gene, CDR1 is KGHSH and CDR2 is LQKENI. CDR3 bases: TGTGCCAGCTCAGGCACTAGCGGGGCGAGCACAGATACGCAGTATTTT. Translated: CASSGTSGASTDTQYF.

V and J are TRBV7-9 and TRBJ2-7; perhaps D is TRBD1 or TRBD2 (5 bases each). Germline CDR1 and CDR2: SEHNR and FQNEAQ (reference sequence). Trimming removed 2 bases from V and 7 bases from J, with 15 bases in between. The CDR3 runs to 14 residues. CDR3 loop: CASSLRDGSTEQYF. The CDR3 DNA follows: TGTGCCAGCAGCTTAAGGGACGGCAGTACAGAGCAGTACTTC.

The CDR3 loop is CASSPPVGSRAKNIQYF. The CDR3 region has the DNA TGCGCCAGCAGCCCCCCAGTGGGCTCGAGGGCCAAAAACATTCAGTACTTC. J is TRBJ2-4 and V is TRBV5-1; D unclear. The germline V gene has CDR1 SGHRS and CDR2 YFSETQ. CDR3 length: 17 residues. V shed 4 bases and J shed 1 base, with 18 bases lying between them.

The rearrangement links TRBV9 to TRBJ2-7, with unresolved D. Germline V gives CDR1 SGDLS, CDR2 YYNGEE. This CDR3 contains 14 residues. Trimming cost V 0 bases and J 2 bases, with 9 bases left between them. The CDR3 bases are TGTGCCAGCAGCGTAGATGGGGATGCCTACGAGCAGTACTTC. It specifies CASSVDGDAYEQYF.

This sequence joins TRBV12-5 and TRBJ2-7; weak D call: TRBD2 (5 bases). The CDR3 spans 15 residues. The V and J ends lost 2 bases and 4 bases respectively, with 15 bases between them. CDR1 and CDR2 from the germline V gene are LGHNT and FRNRAP. CDR3 region: CASGLSASTEYEQYF. The CDR3 bases are TGTGCTAGTGGTTTGTCGGCTAGCACAGAATACGAGCAGTACTTC.

Here the CDR3 DNA reads TGTGCCACCAGCAGAGATCTAGGGAAGGGGCTCGCCTACGAGCAGTACTTC. Translated, it gives CATSRDLGKGLAYEQYF. This chain uses TRBV15 with TRBJ2-7; tentative D call: TRBD1 (5 bases). The V gene lost 0 bases and the J gene lost 2 bases, with 17 bases spanning the gap. CDR3 length: 17 amino acids. CDR1 is LNHNV and CDR2 is YYDKDF in the germline V gene (reference sequence).

The chain is built from TRBV19 and TRBJ2-3; TRBD2 might be the D (6 bases). The V gene's germline CDR1 is LNHDA and CDR2 SQIVND (reference sequence). The V and J ends lost 4 bases and 5 bases respectively, with 19 bases between them. The CDR3 is 16 amino acids. CDR3 loop: CASSTRRDSGRDTQYF. CDR3 in DNA: TGTGCCAGTAGTACCAGGCGGGACTCCGGGAGAGATACGCAGTATTTT.

This clone was picked up a small number of times. The CDR3 bases are TGCGCCAGCAGCTTCCTGGGGACAGGAAACTATGGCTACACCTTC. The encoded protein is CASSFLGTGNYGYTF. The chain recombines TRBV5-1 with TRBJ1-2; TRBD1 matches at 8 bases. Germline assignment: CDR1 SGHRS and CDR2 YFSETQ. The trim removed 2 bases at V and 2 bases at J, leaving 5 bases unmatched. The CDR3 is 15 amino acids.

In this sample, this clone turned up once. This chain uses TRBV7-2 with TRBJ2-5; 10 nucleotides agree with TRBD2. This CDR3 is 16 amino acids long. V shed 5 bases, J shed 0 bases, and the junction held 6 bases outside the gene matches. Germline-derived CDR1 and CDR2 are SGHTA and FQGNSA. This CDR3 reads CASSPHGLADQETQYF. CDR3 DNA sequence: TGTGCCAGCAGCCCGCACGGACTAGCGGACCAAGAGACCCAGTACTTC.